This T cell receptor beta chain was profiled in a study of Graves' ophthalmopathy and Graves' hyperthyroidism. Notes on the study in general: The authors also found most expanded thyroid clonotypes above 0.001 frequency in blood.

There are many counts of this clonotype. The antigen remains undetermined. Germline CDR1 SQVTM, CDR2 ANQGSEA. Trimming cost V 5 bases and J 8 bases, with 15 bases left between them. This CDR3 is built from 12 residues. The TCR beta CDR3 regions underwent amplification from RNA transcripts. The first-round RT-PCR employed HTBI primers together with the Qiagen OneStep RT-PCR kit. A multiplex PCR was then performed as the second round. MiXCR was run by TCRdb on the multiplex PCR reads, yielding one entry per CDR3 protein. The sample yields some 380,000 distinct CDR3 sequences, 15% seen once. The stable label applied to hyperthyroidism with no ophthalmopathy within 18 months of follow-up.

The receptor comes from a young woman with stable Graves' hyperthyroidism. The material sequenced was peripheral blood. V usage is TRBV29-1 and J usage is TRBJ1-2; perhaps TRBD1 as D (6 bases). CDR3 DNA: TGCAGCGTTTCACAGGGAGTAGGGGGCTACACCTTC. Translation: CSVSQGVGGYTF.